The clone carrying this TCR beta chain was seen only a few times. What it binds is unknown. TCRdb independently ran MiXCR on the reads; one entry per CDR3 protein. The sample includes 630,000 or so distinct CDR3 sequences, 20% to 30% of them seen just once. The sample comes from a study of T cell repertoires in cytomegalovirus infection. Study-level findings and limits: Cumulative frequency (of public TCR beta family members) identified carriers of CMV plus the relevant HLA.

V was shortened by 7 bases and J by 6 bases, with 16 bases between the two germline ends. Germline CDR1 SGHKS, CDR2 YYEKEE (reference sequence). This CDR3 comprises 13 residues. Sequences were obtained from CD8+ T cells from PBMCs. This clonotype was sampled from a human donor in good health (CMV status not recorded). Some clones in this sample may be carry-over from other donors' samples. The rearrangement links TRBV5-5 to TRBJ1-2; maybe TRBD1 (6 bases). The CDR3 is CASRQQGLDGYTF. CDR3 DNA: TGTGCCAGCCGCCAACAGGGTTTGGATGGCTACACCTTC.